What follows is one T cell receptor beta chain and its context. Its specificity is not known. The sample comes from a study of a mutant IDH1 vaccine in newly diagnosed glioma. Turning to the study itself: Eight vaccinations were given in weeks 1, 3, 5, 7, 11, 15, 19 and 23. Before enrollment, patients got radiotherapy alone, temozolomide alone, or mostly the combination.

With 3 bases removed from V and 2 bases from J, the gap between germline ends came to 11 bases. CDR3 size: 15 residues. Germline loops: CDR1 SGHDN, CDR2 FVKESK. Notes on the study in general: In roughly 93% of patients, immune responses induced by the vaccine occurred.

Time point indicated: week 23, last vaccination. With topical imiquimod, each dose of the vaccine consisted of 300 ug of mutant IDH1 20-mer peptide. Some clones are missing from TCRdb's copy, which holds only in-frame ones; the method was immunoSEQ multiplex PCR. The data contain roughly 74,000 clones, 85% of them seen just once; the ten biggest clones take up about 2.2%. The chain uses TRBV14 and TRBJ2-1, with D possibly TRBD1 on 6 matching bases. This TCR derives from a man aged 25 to 40 with glioma. Some clones in this sample may be carry-over from other donors' samples. The sequenced sample was PBMCs, obtained from a glioma patient whose treatment included an IDH1 peptide vaccine. Here the CDR3 DNA reads TGTGCCAGCAGCCACGGGCAGGGGACCTACAATGAGCAGTTCTTC. It encodes CASSHGQGTYNEQFF. Filled out from reference TRBV14 and TRBJ2-1, the complete variable domain reads EAGVTQFPSHSVIEKGQTVTLRCDPISGHDNLYWYRRVMGKEIKFLLHFVKESKQDESGMPNNRFLAERTGGTYSTLKVQPAELEDSGVYFCASSHGQGTYNEQFFGPGTRLTVL.